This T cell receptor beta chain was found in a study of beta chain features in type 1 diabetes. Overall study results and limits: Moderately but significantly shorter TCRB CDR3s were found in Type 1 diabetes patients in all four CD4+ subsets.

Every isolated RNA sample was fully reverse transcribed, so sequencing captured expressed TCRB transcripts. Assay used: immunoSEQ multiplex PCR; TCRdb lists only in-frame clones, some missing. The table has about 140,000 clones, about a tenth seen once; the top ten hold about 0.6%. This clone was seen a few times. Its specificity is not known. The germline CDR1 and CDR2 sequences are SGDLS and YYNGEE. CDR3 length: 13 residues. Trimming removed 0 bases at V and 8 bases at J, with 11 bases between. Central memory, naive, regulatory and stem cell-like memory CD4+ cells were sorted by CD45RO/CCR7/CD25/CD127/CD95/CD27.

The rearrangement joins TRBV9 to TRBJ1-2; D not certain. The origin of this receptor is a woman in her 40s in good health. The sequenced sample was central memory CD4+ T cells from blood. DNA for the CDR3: TGTGCCAGCAGCGTAGTAACGGGGTGGGGCTACACCTTC. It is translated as CASSVVTGWGYTF.